Below are 17 T cell receptor beta chains sequenced from a single sample in a study of cytomegalovirus exposure and HLA in healthy donors. PCR involved 60 Vbeta and 13 Jbeta primers. TCRdb's table, derived via immunoSEQ multiplex PCR, lists solely in-frame clones and lacks some. Here the sample spans about 160,000 clones, around 77% being singletons. The sample was PBMCs. Every receptor here comes from a man aged 55 to 70 in good health and CMV-seronegative.

The V and J genes are TRBV4-3 and TRBJ2-7; a weak D match, TRBD1 (6 bases). The CDR3 contains 13 residues. Germline V CDR1 and CDR2: LGHNA, YSLEER. Trimming pared 0 bases from V and 13 bases from J, leaving 16 bases between. The CDR3 bases are TGCGCCAGCAGCCAAGAAGAGACAGGAGAAAAATACTTC. As protein: CASSQEETGEKYF.

This chain joins TRBV10-1 and TRBJ2-2, with unresolved D. V lost 6 bases and J 6 bases, leaving 11 bases between the germline ends. Germline loops: CDR1 WNHNN, CDR2 SYGVQD (reference sequence). The CDR3 extends over 13 amino acids. The CDR3 loop is CASSASLAGELFF. The CDR3 DNA follows: TGCGCCAGCAGCGCTAGTTTGGCCGGGGAGCTGTTTTTT.

The J gene is TRBJ1-1, the V gene TRBV11-2; TRBD1 matches at 11 bases. This CDR3 has 19 residues. The trim removed 3 bases at V and 1 base at J, leaving 13 bases unmatched. Germline lookup yields CDR1 SGHAT and CDR2 FQNNGV. The CDR3 DNA follows: TGTGCCAGCAGCTTCCCCCTGGGAGCCGGGACAGGGGGGAACACTGAAGCTTTCTTT. Amino acids: CASSFPLGAGTGGNTEAFF. The variable domain in full, completed from reference TRBV11-2 and TRBJ1-1, reads EAGVAQSPRYKIIEKRQSVAFWCNPISGHATLYWYQQILGQGPKLLIQFQNNGVVDDSQLPKDRFSAERLKGVDSTLKIQPAKLEDSAVYLCASSFPLGAGTGGNTEAFFGQGTRLTVV.

The V gene is TRBV13, the J gene TRBJ2-3; tentative D call: TRBD2 (5 bases). Deletions cut 5 bases from V and 0 bases from J, with 15 bases between. The CDR3 covers 16 residues. The germline V gene has CDR1 PRHDT and CDR2 FYEKMQ (reference sequence). The CDR3 here is CASSPYAGPSTDTQYF. DNA of the CDR3: TGTGCCAGCAGCCCTTACGCGGGCCCCAGCACAGATACGCAGTATTTT.

This clone was detected a few times. The chain employs TRBV6-5 and TRBJ1-3; no clear D gene. The CDR3 sequence is 13 residues long. V lost 11 bases to trimming and J lost 4 bases, with 15 bases between them. Germline values: CDR1 MNHEY, CDR2 SVGAGI. This CDR3 reads CAVLGAYGNTIYF. CDR3 in DNA: TGTGCCGTCCTCGGAGCGTACGGAAACACCATATATTTT.

V usage is TRBV15 and J usage is TRBJ1-5; the D is unclear. CDR3 length: 14 amino acids. Germline CDR1 is LNHNV and CDR2 is YYDKDF (reference sequence). Trimming left V 0 bases short and J 5 bases short, with 8 bases between. In DNA, the CDR3 is TGTGCCACCAGCAGAGACAACAGCTATCAGCCCCAGCATTTT. It specifies CATSRDNSYQPQHF.

This clone has just a few counts. This sample includes further DNA sequences coding for the same CDR3. This chain uses TRBV30 with TRBJ2-7; 9 positions match TRBD2. Germline values: CDR1 GTSNPN, CDR2 SVGIG (reference sequence). The CDR3 extends over 13 amino acids. V dropped 0 bases and J dropped 3; count of bases not matched to a gene: 0. The CDR3 is CAWSVAGGYEQYF. The DNA of the CDR3 is TGTGCCTGGAGTGTAGCGGGAGGCTACGAGCAGTACTTC.

This clone occurred a few times. The chain recombines TRBV6-1 with TRBJ2-7; TRBD2 matches 8 bases. Per the germline V gene, CDR1 is MNHNS and CDR2 is SASEGT. The CDR3 loop spans 13 amino acids. With V trimmed by 8 bases and J by 6 bases, 9 bases remained unmatched. CDR3 in amino acids: CASRNSGVREQYF. In DNA form, the CDR3 reads TGTGCCAGCCGCAATAGCGGGGTCCGCGAGCAGTACTTC.

The chain recombines TRBV7-8 with TRBJ1-5, with 10 positions matching TRBD1. After removal of 5 bases from V and 7 bases from J, the junction contained 11 bases not matched to a gene. The CDR3 has 16 amino acids. Per the germline V gene, CDR1 is SGHVS and CDR2 is FQNEAQ. Here the CDR3 reads CASSLSGQGVRQPQHF. The CDR3 nucleotides are TGTGCCAGCAGCCTTTCAGGACAGGGGGTCAGACAGCCCCAGCATTTT.

The chain employs TRBV30 and TRBJ2-7; TRBD1 aligns across 7 bases. The J segment lost 4 bases and the V segment lost 0 bases, leaving 3 bases of the junction unmatched. CDR3 length equals 13 residues. CDR1 GTSNPN and CDR2 SVGIG come from the germline V gene (reference sequence). The CDR3 region has the DNA TGTGCCTGGAGTGTAGGGACAGTTTACGAGCAGTACTTC. Amino acids: CAWSVGTVYEQYF.

The chain links TRBV7-8 to TRBJ2-7; 12 bases match TRBD1. Germline V gene lookup returns CDR1 SGHVS and CDR2 FQNEAQ. The CDR3 is 14 amino acids. V shed 6 bases, J shed 12 bases, and the junction held 12 bases outside the gene matches. The CDR3 loop is CASSSRDRGLTPYF. CDR3 sequence (DNA): TGTGCCAGCAGTTCACGGGACAGGGGGCTTACGCCGTACTTC.

Only a few counts were recorded for this clone. CDR3 amino acids: CASRGTGQNEQYF. CDR3 nucleotide sequence: TGTGCCAGCAGAGGGACAGGGCAAAACGAGCAGTACTTC. This sequence joins TRBV25-1 and TRBJ2-7; the match to TRBD1 covers 9 bases. This CDR3 has 13 residues. V was pared by 6 bases and J by 5 bases, with 5 bases of the junction left unmatched. The V gene's germline CDR1 is MGHDK and CDR2 SYGVNS.

The chain is built from TRBV6-1 and TRBJ2-3; weak D call: TRBD2 (5 bases). The germline V gene has CDR1 MNHNS and CDR2 SASEGT. The CDR3 runs to 11 residues. Trimming removed 8 bases at V and 4 bases at J, with 7 bases between. CDR3 protein: CASAGADTQYF. In nucleotides, the CDR3 is TGTGCCAGCGCCGGGGCAGATACGCAGTATTTT.

V is TRBV6-1 and J is TRBJ1-5; a weak D match, TRBD1 (5 bases). Germline loops: CDR1 MNHNS, CDR2 SASEGT. The CDR3 has 16 amino acids. Trimming removed 0 bases from V and 3 bases from J, with 12 bases in between. CDR3 nucleotides: TGTGCCAGCAGTGAAGCCTTCGACAGTTCCAATCAGCCCCAGCATTTT. Translating it yields CASSEAFDSSNQPQHF.

V usage is TRBV5-4 and J usage is TRBJ2-3, with TRBD2 identical over 7 bases. CDR3 size: 13 residues. Germline CDR1 is SGHNT and CDR2 is YYREEE (reference sequence). Losses at the gene ends were 4 bases for V and 4 bases for J; bases not matched to a gene: 3. CDR3 residues: CASSATSADTQYF. DNA of the CDR3: TGTGCCAGCAGCGCAACTAGCGCAGATACGCAGTATTTT.

The V gene is TRBV28, the J gene TRBJ1-2; no firm D call. The germline V and J ends were trimmed by 3 bases and 7 bases, with 9 bases remaining between them. The CDR3 is 12 amino acids. Germline CDR1 and CDR2: MDHEN and SYDVKM. This chain's CDR3 is CASSFAVGGYTF. The CDR3 DNA is TGTGCCAGCAGTTTCGCGGTCGGTGGCTACACCTTC.

This rearrangement joins TRBV7-2 to TRBJ2-5; D perhaps matches TRBD2 (6 bases). CDR1 is SGHTA and CDR2 is FQGNSA in the germline V gene. The CDR3 has 15 amino acids. Trimming cost V 4 bases and J 7 bases, with 19 bases left between them. CDR3: CASSWFTGEMGTQYF. DNA of the CDR3: TGTGCCAGCAGCTGGTTTACGGGGGAGATGGGGACCCAGTACTTC.